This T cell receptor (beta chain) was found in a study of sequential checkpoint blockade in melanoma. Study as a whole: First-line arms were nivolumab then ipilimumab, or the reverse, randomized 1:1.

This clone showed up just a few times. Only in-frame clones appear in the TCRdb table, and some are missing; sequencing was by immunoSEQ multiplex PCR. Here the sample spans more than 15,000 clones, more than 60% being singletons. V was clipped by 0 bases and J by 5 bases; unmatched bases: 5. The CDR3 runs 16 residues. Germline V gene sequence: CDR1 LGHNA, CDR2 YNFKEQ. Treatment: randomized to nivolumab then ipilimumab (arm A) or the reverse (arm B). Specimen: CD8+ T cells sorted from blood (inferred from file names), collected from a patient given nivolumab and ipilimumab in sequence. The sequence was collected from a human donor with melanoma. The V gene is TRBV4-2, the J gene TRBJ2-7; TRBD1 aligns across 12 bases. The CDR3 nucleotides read TGTGCCAGCAGCCAAGATGTGGGGACAGGGGGCAACGAGCAGTACTTC. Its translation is CASSQDVGTGGNEQYF.